Presented here are 8 T cell receptor beta chains from one specimen sequenced in a study of prognosis after radiotherapy for stage I lung cancer. Template was genomic DNA; TCR beta CDR3 amplified in two multiplex PCR rounds. Primers specific to each TRBV and TRBJ gene were used in first-round PCR. One entry per CDR3 protein results from TCRdb running MiXCR on the multiplex PCR reads. Among tens of thousands of distinct CDR3 sequences listed, 35% to 50% were seen once. The input for sequencing was PBMCs, taken before or after stereotactic body radiation therapy (not recorded which). The receptors come from a donor aged 50 or older with non-small cell lung cancer.

This chain joins TRBV28 and TRBJ2-3, with D perhaps TRBD1 or TRBD2 (8 bases each). CDR1 is MDHEN, CDR2 SYDVKM, per germline. The germline V and J ends were trimmed by 5 bases and 8 bases, with 32 bases remaining between them. There are 19 residues in the CDR3. DNA of the CDR3: TGTGCCAGCAGTCAACAAACAGGGGGTAGAGCGGGGGCAGGATGTACGCAGTATTTT. As protein: CASSQQTGGRAGAGCTQYF.

The chain combines TRBV11-3 with TRBJ2-3; 7 nucleotides align to TRBD2. The germline CDR1 and CDR2 sequences are SGHNT and YENEEA. J was trimmed by 5 bases and V by 5 bases; bases with no gene match: 10. The CDR3 is 15 residues long. The CDR3 nucleotides are TGTGCCAGCAGCCCCGGGCGGCGGGGGAAAGATACGCAGTATTTT. This sequence encodes CASSPGRRGKDTQYF.

By frequency in the sample, this clonotype is medium-sized. The genes are TRBV6-1 and TRBJ2-7; D might be TRBD2 (6 bases). The CDR3 covers 11 residues. V gave up 5 bases and J gave up 7 bases, with 9 bases separating them. Germline values: CDR1 MNHNS, CDR2 SASEGT. CDR3 DNA sequence: TGTGCCAGCAGTCCCCGGGGGGAGCAGTACTTC. Protein: CASSPRGEQYF.

Comment on this clonotype: One end of the junction is discordant with germline, which a read error may explain. This chain joins TRBV11-1 and TRBJ2-5, with D perhaps given as TRBD1 or TRBD2 (5 bases each). The CDR3 sequence is 12 residues long. Germline V gives CDR1 SGHAT, CDR2 FQDESV (reference sequence). CDR3 sequence reads: CASSREQETQYF. CDR3 in DNA: TGCGCCAGCAGCAGGGAGCAAGAGACCCAGTACTTC.

This clonotype has at least ten counts. This chain uses TRBV4-2 with TRBJ2-7; D gene unclear. The V end lost 0 bases, the J end lost 5 bases, and 11 bases lay between the germline ends. This CDR3 region has 14 residues. Germline V gives CDR1 LGHNA, CDR2 YNFKEQ. The CDR3 loop is CASSQDRSVNEQYF. The CDR3 coding sequence is TGTGCCAGCAGCCAAGATCGGTCAGTAAACGAGCAGTACTTC.

The chain links TRBV7-6 to TRBJ2-7; possibly TRBD1 for D (6 bases). Trimming cost V 1 base and J 2 bases, with 12 bases left between them. The germline V gene has CDR1 SGHVS and CDR2 FNYEAQ. This CDR3 contains 15 residues. In nucleotides, the CDR3 is TGTGCCAGCAGCTTAGAGGGGGTATCGGCCTACGAGCAGTACTTC. Protein product: CASSLEGVSAYEQYF.

This clonotype was counted many times. The chain recombines TRBV25-1 with TRBJ1-4; 7 bases are a match to TRBD1. V trimming: 2 bases; J trimming: 5 bases; junction bases outside the gene matches: 2. The CDR3 is 14 amino acids. The germline gives CDR1 MGHDK, CDR2 SYGVNS. The CDR3 DNA reads TGTGCCAGCAGTGAAAGGGACAGAAATGAAAAACTGTTTTTT. It yields the protein CASSERDRNEKLFF.

About this clonotype: This may stem from a read error, because a much larger clone lies one nucleotide away. The chain is built from TRBV20-1 and TRBJ2-5, with D possibly TRBD2 on 5 matching bases. V shed 4 bases and J shed 9 bases, with 15 bases lying between them. Germline V CDR1 and CDR2: DFQATT, SNEGSKA (reference sequence). This CDR3 is built from 12 residues. CDR3 coding DNA: TGCAGTGCTAAAGAGGGTCCCTGGGCCCAGTACTTC. Translating it yields CSAKEGPWAQYF.